This TCR beta chain was found in a study of cytomegalovirus exposure and HLA in healthy donors. The PCR employed 60 Vbeta primers together with 13 Jbeta primers. This table comes from immunoSEQ multiplex PCR, and its TCRdb copy is limited to in-frame clones, with some not included. The sample shows around 230,000 clones, about 80% of them seen only once. The V end lost 2 bases, the J end lost 1 base, and 27 bases lay between the germline ends. The germline V gene encodes CDR1 SGHRS and CDR2 YFSETQ. The length of the CDR3 is 20 residues. General study points: The study had only CMV serostatus as immune exposure information. It is likely that the observed cluster of highly shared sequence variants was a sequencing artifact.

Regarding this clone: The antigen remains unidentified.

The genes are TRBV5-1 and TRBJ1-1; possible D gene TRBD1, 5 bases. This TCR came from a male donor in good health and CMV-seronegative. The sample comprised PBMCs. CDR3 coding DNA: TGCGCCAGCAGCTTAGACGTGGCAGGAGGGACGCCTACGCGGAACACTGAAGCTTTCTTT. Translated, it gives CASSLDVAGGTPTRNTEAFF.